These 16 T cell receptor beta chains originate from one sample sequenced in a study of Graves' ophthalmopathy and Graves' hyperthyroidism (dated by TCRdb to 2016 to 2019). Sequenced using an Illumina HiSeq 2000. TCR beta CDR3 regions were amplified from RNA transcripts for repertoire sequencing. HTBI primers and the Qiagen OneStep RT-PCR kit were used in a first-round RT-PCR, which was followed by a second-round multiplex PCR, size selection and purification. TCRdb passed the public sequencing reads through fastp at Q25 and MiXCR, retaining productive beta sequences. CDR3 protein duplicates are merged, each entry listing the most common genes and DNA. The sample contains approximately 210,000 distinct CDR3 sequences, approximately 29% of them found a single time. Jointly, the top ten make up approximately 9.6% of the sample. The source material was peripheral blood. Receptors were obtained from a man between 45 and 60 years old with Graves' ophthalmopathy. Donor details come from another sample of the same person, matched by shared clones.

There are many counts of this clonotype. The chain combines TRBV19 with TRBJ2-7; possible D gene TRBD1, 6 bases. The CDR3 runs to 15 residues. Germline V gives CDR1 LNHDA, CDR2 SQIVND (reference sequence). Trimming cost V 5 bases and J 7 bases, with 21 bases left between them. The chain's CDR3 is CASSPWMDSPREQYF. CDR3 nucleotide sequence: TGTGCCAGTAGTCCTTGGATGGACAGCCCACGGGAGCAGTACTTC.

The chain is built from TRBV6-5 and TRBJ1-1; tentative D call: TRBD1 (5 bases). Between the trimmed V and J ends, which lost 0 bases and 1 base, there was a span of 12 bases. Germline assignment: CDR1 MNHEY and CDR2 SVGAGI. The CDR3 consists of 16 residues. The CDR3 loop reads CASSYSVRTRNTEAFF. The CDR3 nucleotides are TGTGCCAGCAGTTACTCGGTCCGGACAAGGAACACTGAAGCTTTCTTT.

The table lists this clonotype with many counts. CDR3 protein: CACRDRYEQYF. The CDR3 DNA reads as TGTGCCTGCCGGGACAGATACGAGCAGTACTTC. The rearrangement links TRBV30 to TRBJ2-7, with TRBD1 matching over 7 bases. CDR1 and CDR2 from the germline V gene are GTSNPN and SVGIG (reference sequence). CDR3 size: 11 residues. The J segment lost 4 bases and the V segment lost 6 bases, leaving 3 bases of the junction unmatched.

This clonotype was recorded at least ten times. The genes are TRBV6-5 and TRBJ1-5, with a possible D match to TRBD1 (6 bases). V lost 0 bases and J 1 base, leaving 10 bases between the germline ends. Germline loops: CDR1 MNHEY, CDR2 SVGAGI. The length of the CDR3 is 16 residues. The CDR3 nucleotides read TGTGCCAGCAGTTACTCGGCAGGGGTGAGCAATCAGCCCCAGCATTTT. Its translation is CASSYSAGVSNQPQHF.

This clonotype was observed many times. The chain uses TRBV20-1 and TRBJ1-5; D remains unclear. Trimming pared 5 bases from V and 6 bases from J, leaving 11 bases between. Germline V CDR1 and CDR2: DFQATT, SNEGSKA (reference sequence). The CDR3 has 12 residues. The CDR3 loop reads CSALFISQPQHF. CDR3 bases: TGCAGTGCTTTATTTATTAGTCAGCCCCAGCATTTT.

The table lists this clonotype with many counts. The rearrangement joins TRBV6-1 to TRBJ2-2; 10 bases align to TRBD2. The germline gives CDR1 MNHNS, CDR2 SASEGT. The CDR3 is 15 residues long. Trimming took 2 bases from V and 7 from J; bases not matched to a gene: 4. For the CDR3, the DNA is TGTGCCAGCAGTGAACTAGCGGGAGTGATCGGGGAGCTGTTTTTT. This codes for CASSELAGVIGELFF.

The rearrangement joins TRBV30 to TRBJ1-3, with D possibly being TRBD1 (6 bases). The V gene lost 2 bases and the J gene lost 2 bases, with 16 bases spanning the gap. CDR3 size: 16 residues. Germline loops: CDR1 GTSNPN, CDR2 SVGIG (reference sequence). CDR3 sequence: CAWSIRMTGPGNTIYF. The CDR3 coding sequence is TGTGCCTGGAGTATCCGGATGACAGGCCCTGGAAACACCATATATTTT.

This clonotype showed up many times. DNA for the CDR3: TGTGCCAGCAGATCACTAGCGGGAGGAATGACCCAGTACTTC. This gives the protein CASRSLAGGMTQYF. V and J are TRBV6-1 and TRBJ2-5; 12 bases match TRBD2. Looked up from germline, CDR1 is MNHNS and CDR2 is SASEGT. J gave up 7 bases and V 6 bases, and 6 bases lay outside the gene matches. The CDR3 consists of 14 residues.

This chain links TRBV11-2 with TRBJ1-2; tentatively, D is TRBD1 (6 bases). V lost 6 bases and J 5 bases, leaving 10 bases between the germline ends. CDR3 size: 12 residues. Germline assignment: CDR1 SGHAT and CDR2 FQNNGV. In nucleotides, the CDR3 is TGTGCCAGCAGACTAGGGGGATATGGCTACACCTTC. Amino acids: CASRLGGYGYTF.

The chain couples TRBV5-1 to TRBJ2-7; D is undetermined. Per the germline V gene, CDR1 is SGHRS and CDR2 is YFSETQ. The V gene lost 7 bases and the J gene lost 5 bases, with 13 bases spanning the gap. The CDR3 has 12 amino acids. The CDR3 is CASSKGFDEQYF. Written as DNA, the CDR3 is TGCGCCAGCTCTAAGGGCTTCGACGAGCAGTACTTC.

This clonotype came up once. The CDR3 coding sequence is TGTGCCAGCAGTCGGGACAGCGTAGGGCCCCAGCATTTT. It codes for CASSRDSVGPQHF. The chain is built from TRBV6-2 or TRBV6-3 and TRBJ1-5, with 7 bases fitting TRBD1. The germline CDR1 and CDR2 sequences are MNHEY and SVGEGT. The CDR3 spans 13 residues. The trim removed 5 bases at V and 9 bases at J, leaving 7 bases unmatched.

J is TRBJ2-7 and V is TRBV3-1; 12 positions agree with TRBD2. The junction had 15 bases not matched to a gene; V was cut back by 4 bases and J by 2 bases. The CDR3 runs 19 residues. CDR1 is LGHDT and CDR2 is YNNKEL in the germline V gene (reference sequence). The CDR3 coding sequence is TGTGCCAGCAGCCCCCTAGCGGGAGGGCCGGAGAGCACGACCTACGAGCAGTACTTC. Protein product: CASSPLAGGPESTTYEQYF.

This clonotype has ten or more counts. The genes are TRBV4-2 and TRBJ2-7, with 9 nucleotides matching TRBD2. The trim removed 0 bases at V and 0 bases at J, leaving 9 bases unmatched. The germline gives CDR1 LGHNA, CDR2 YNFKEQ. This CDR3 has 18 residues. The CDR3 protein is CASSQDSGTSSSSYEQYF. For the CDR3, the DNA is TGTGCCAGCAGCCAAGATTCCGGGACTAGCTCGAGCTCCTACGAGCAGTACTTC.

This clonotype was observed at least ten times. The DNA for the CDR3 is TGTGCCAGTAGTGGGTGGACAGAGAATTACAACAATCAGCCCCAGCATTTT. Protein sequence: CASSGWTENYNNQPQHF. The V gene is TRBV19, the J gene TRBJ1-5, with D perhaps matching TRBD1 (6 bases). CDR1 is LNHDA and CDR2 is SQIVND in the germline V gene (reference sequence). Trimming shortened V by 5 bases and J by 3 bases, and 20 bases separated the two germline ends. CDR3 length: 17 amino acids. The variable domain in full, with the rest retrieved from reference TRBV19 and TRBJ1-5, is DGGITQSPKYLFRKEGQNVTLSCEQNLNHDAMYWYRQDPGQGLRLIYYSQIVNDFQKGDIAEGYSVSREKKESFPLTVTSAQKNPTAFYLCASSGWTENYNNQPQHFGDGTRLSIL.

The chain is built from TRBV12-3 or TRBV12-4 and TRBJ1-2; 9 nucleotides agree with TRBD1. This CDR3 contains 14 residues. Trimming at V came to 4 bases and at J to 4 bases, leaving 4 bases not matched to a gene. CDR3 amino acids: CASSWDRAGYGYTF. The CDR3 DNA is TGTGCCAGCAGTTGGGACAGGGCAGGCTATGGCTACACCTTC.

This clonotype appeared many times. V gene TRBV29-1 combines with J gene TRBJ1-1, with 10 bases aligning to TRBD1. Germline V gives CDR1 SQVTM, CDR2 ANQGSEA. Trimming cost V 6 bases and J 6 bases; bases outside gene matches: 10. The CDR3 spans 14 residues. Written as DNA, the CDR3 is TGCAGCGTCATACCGGGACAGGGGACCGCTGAAGCTTTCTTT. Protein sequence: CSVIPGQGTAEAFF.